This paragraph reports one TCR beta chain. From germline, CDR1 is LNHNV and CDR2 YYDKDF (reference sequence). V lost 0 bases and J lost 6, with 11 bases in between. The length of the CDR3 is 14 residues. The sample belongs to a study of blood T cell repertoires in COVID-19. Study-level background: The cDNA or gDNA used as material had been derived from T cells, B-cell-depleted T cells, or PBMCs.

Grouping used clinical history reported by participants in a survey and questionnaire. Authors' methods: The assay estimated nucleated cells by amplifying reference gene primers. Libraries were prepared by immunoSEQ multiplex PCR; TCRdb keeps only in-frame clonotypes and omits some of them. V and J calls and clone size follow that table, whereas D and trimming were derived from the DNA. This table has roughly 130,000 clones, 70% to 90% appearing once. This chain uses TRBV15 with TRBJ1-2; the D is unclear. This receptor was obtained from a woman between 50 and 59 years old with acute COVID-19. Specimen: PBMCs or T cells enriched from blood (not recorded which). The CDR3 DNA is TGTGCCACCAGCAGAGATCTCCAAGGAGATGGCTACACCTTC. This sequence encodes CATSRDLQGDGYTF.